Listed below are T cell receptor beta chains from one sample, sequenced in a study of human T cells and chemical hapten exposure. MiXCR, applied by TCRdb to the RACE reads, yields one record per CDR3 protein. Of roughly 380,000 distinct CDR3 sequences in the sample, approximately 5.1% were seen once. The sample was whole blood, taken in connection with sensitization to the hapten diphenylcyclopropenone (DPC). These receptors came from a woman aged 45-60 years with alopecia areata. Some clones in this sample may be carry-over from other donors' samples. Each CDR3 is given with its conserved first and last residue. The order of the fields is D gene, clone size, V gene, J gene, CDR3 DNA, CDR3 protein. The D gene is left open where the match is weak. The size entry is marked missing in some rows and otherwise reads once, few, many or a size class.

-	-	TRBV19	TRBJ1-5	TGTGCCAGTAGTATTTACATCTCGTCAGGGCGGCCCCAGCATTTT	CASSIYISSGRPQHF
TRBD2	many	TRBV28	TRBJ2-4	TGTGCCAGCAGTTTACGGGGAGGGGTAGCCAAAAACATTCAGTACTTC	CASSLRGGVAKNIQYF
-	few	TRBV2	TRBJ1-1	TGTGCCAGCAGCCCGGGGGTGGACACTGAAGCTTTCTTT	CASSPGVDTEAFF
TRBD1	-	TRBV5-1	TRBJ1-1	TGCGCCAGCAGTTTCGTAACAGGGGCCCTGAACACTGAAGCTTTCTTT	CASSFVTGALNTEAFF
TRBD1	many	TRBV2	TRBJ1-4	TGTGCCAGCGGGGTTGACAGGGGGCGGAATGAAAAACTGTTTTTT	CASGVDRGRNEKLFF
-	few	TRBV5-6	TRBJ2-1	TGTGCCAGCAGCTTCCCTGACAATGAGCAGTTCTTC	CASSFPDNEQFF
-	few	TRBV6-2/TRBV6-3	TRBJ2-4	TGTGCCAGCAGTTACGAGGAAGCCAAAAACATTCAGTACTTC	CASSYEEAKNIQYF
TRBD2	many	TRBV6-2/TRBV6-3	TRBJ2-1	TGTGCCAGCACCAAGCCCTGGACTAGCGGGAGGAACAATGAGCAGTTCTTC	CASTKPWTSGRNNEQFF
-	many	TRBV7-3	TRBJ2-6	TGTGCCAGCAGCCCGGGACTTTTCTCTGGGGCCAACGTCCTGACTTTC	CASSPGLFSGANVLTF
-	many	TRBV28	TRBJ1-3	TGTGCCAGCAGCCCGGGGGCATCCTCTGGAAACACCATATATTTT	CASSPGASSGNTIYF
-	many	TRBV6-2/TRBV6-3	TRBJ2-1	TGTGCCAGCAGTTACTCCCAGCGGTACAATGAGCAGTTCTTC	CASSYSQRYNEQFF
-	few	TRBV4-3	TRBJ2-1	TGCGCCAGCAGCCAAGGTGGTAGGAGTGAGCAGTTCTTC	CASSQGGRSEQFF
-	many	TRBV7-2	TRBJ2-5	TGTGCCAGCAGCTTATTAACAGGGCCCCAAGAGACCCAGTACTTC	CASSLLTGPQETQYF
TRBD1	-	TRBV29-1	TRBJ2-7	TGCAGCGTTGAAGTTGGACAGGGTTACGAGCAGTACTTC	CSVEVGQGYEQYF
-	many	TRBV7-9	TRBJ2-7	TGTGCCAGCAGCTCCTCGGTCCTCCCCTACGAGCAGTACTTC	CASSSSVLPYEQYF
-	-	TRBV20-1	TRBJ1-5	TGCAGTGCTTCTAGTCGAGGCCGGAGCAATCAGCCCCAGCATTTT	CSASSRGRSNQPQHF
TRBD1	many	TRBV9	TRBJ2-1	TGTGCCAGCAGCGCACAGGGGGCCCTCAATGAGCAGTTCTTC	CASSAQGALNEQFF
-	-	TRBV6-1	TRBJ2-2	TGTGCCAGCCCTAGCGACACCGGGGAGCTGTTTTTT	CASPSDTGELFF
-	-	TRBV7-3	TRBJ1-5	TGTGCCAGCAGCTTAACTGTGGGTCAGCCCCAGCATTTT	CASSLTVGQPQHF
TRBD2	many	TRBV24-1	TRBJ2-3	TGTGCCACCAGTGACCAGCGGGGAAGCACAGATACGCAGTATTTT	CATSDQRGSTDTQYF
TRBD1	-	TRBV7-2	TRBJ1-2	TGTGCCAGCAGCCCCCCAGGGGGAACTAACTATGGCTACACCTTC	CASSPPGGTNYGYTF
-	many	TRBV4-2	TRBJ2-1	TGTGCCAGCAGCCAAGACAGGAATGAGCAGTTCTTC	CASSQDRNEQFF
TRBD1	many	TRBV4-1	TRBJ2-2	TGCGCCAGCAGCTCCGACAGGGGCGATGGCAATGGGCTGTTTTTT	CASSSDRGDGNGLFF
-	many	TRBV19	TRBJ2-1	TGTGCCAGTAGTATTGGGCAGGCGAACTACAATGAGCAGTTCTTC	CASSIGQANYNEQFF
-	many	TRBV20-1	TRBJ1-2	TGCAGTGCTAGGGATCTGTATGGCTACACCTTC	CSARDLYGYTF
-	many	TRBV7-2	TRBJ2-6	TGTGCCAGCAGCTTGCTTAGACTAGGGTCTGGGGCCAACGTCCTGACTTTC	CASSLLRLGSGANVLTF
-	many	TRBV6-5	TRBJ1-5	TGTGCCAGCAGTTACTCCCGGGACATCAATCAGCCCCAGCATTTT	CASSYSRDINQPQHF
-	-	TRBV13	TRBJ2-4	TGTGCCAGCAGCTTAGGGGGACTCAAAGGAGGGAACATTCAGTACTTC	CASSLGGLKGGNIQYF
TRBD2	-	TRBV5-1	TRBJ2-3	TGCGCCAGCAGCTCCAGCGGGAGGGCCTCCACAGATACGCAGTATTTT	CASSSSGRASTDTQYF
TRBD2	many	TRBV20-1	TRBJ2-7	TGCAGTGCTCGAAGACTAGCGGGAGATAACGAGCAGTACTTC	CSARRLAGDNEQYF
-	-	TRBV28	TRBJ2-5	TGTGCCAGCAGTTCCCCGGGTGGAGACGTAACGGAGACCCAGTACTTC	CASSSPGGDVTETQYF
TRBD2	many	TRBV12-3/TRBV12-4	TRBJ2-5	TGTGCCAGCAGTCAAGATCGACTAGCGGGACACCAAGAGACCCAGTACTTC	CASSQDRLAGHQETQYF
-	many	TRBV5-1	TRBJ1-6	TGCGCCAGCAGCTTGTGGTATCGTAATTCACCCCTCCACTTT	CASSLWYRNSPLHF
-	few	TRBV24-1	TRBJ2-3	TGTGCCACCAGTGACCCAGGGACAGATACGCAGTATTTT	CATSDPGTDTQYF
TRBD1	many	TRBV29-1	TRBJ2-6	TGCAGCGTTCTAGAGGTGACAGGGGTTTCCTCTGGGGCCAACGTCCTGACTTTC	CSVLEVTGVSSGANVLTF
-	many	TRBV4-1	TRBJ2-3	TGCGCCAGCAGCCAAGGATCCTACGGCGGGGAAGATACGCAGTATTTT	CASSQGSYGGEDTQYF
TRBD1	many	TRBV2	TRBJ1-2	TGTGCCGTCTCCCCGGGACAGGGCGACTACACCTTC	CAVSPGQGDYTF
-	many	TRBV15	TRBJ1-1	TGTGCCACCAGCAGAGGAGGACTGAACACTGAAGCTTTCTTT	CATSRGGLNTEAFF
-	-	TRBV5-1	TRBJ2-2	TGCGCCAGCAGCTTGGAAGGTCTAGGGGACACCGGGGAGCTGTTTTTT	CASSLEGLGDTGELFF
TRBD2	many	TRBV20-1	TRBJ2-1	TGCAGTGCTAGAGTACTAGCGGACTACAATGAGCAGTTCTTC	CSARVLADYNEQFF
-	few	TRBV15	TRBJ2-1	TGTGCCACCAGCAGACGGTCCAGCGGCGTGGGTGAGCAGTTCTTC	CATSRRSSGVGEQFF
-	many	TRBV29-1	TRBJ2-3	TGCAGCGGGGGGGAAGATACGCAGTATTTT	CSGGEDTQYF
-	-	TRBV7-2	TRBJ2-3	TGTGCCAGCAGCCCACAGACCCTAGCGCCTACGCAGTATTTT	CASSPQTLAPTQYF
-	-	TRBV6-6	TRBJ1-1	TGTGCCAGCAATTCAGGGGAGGGGCAGGGGAGGTGGTGGACTGAAGCTTTCTTT	CASNSGEGQGRWWTEAFF
-	many	TRBV12-3/TRBV12-4	TRBJ1-1	TGTGCCAGCAGTTTAGCTCTAGGAACTGAAGCTTTCTTT	CASSLALGTEAFF
-	many	TRBV12-3/TRBV12-4	TRBJ2-2	TGTGCCAGCACCTTCAGTGGGGGCACCGGGGAGCTGTTTTTT	CASTFSGGTGELFF
-	many	TRBV7-9	TRBJ1-5	TGTGCCAGCAGCTTAGGAACTGACAGCTCCATTAGCAATCAGCCCCAGCATTTT	CASSLGTDSSISNQPQHF
-	-	TRBV18	TRBJ1-6	TGTGCCAGCTCCCCGGCGGGGGGGGGCCAAAGCTCACCCCTCCACTTT	CASSPAGGGQSSPLHF
TRBD2	-	TRBV7-2	TRBJ2-1	TGTGCCAGCAGCTCCCGGACTAGCGGGCATAACAATGAGCAGTTCTTC	CASSSRTSGHNNEQFF
-	-	TRBV28	TRBJ1-1	TGTGCCAGCAGCCTAGTGGGGGTGCACACTGAAGCTTTCTTT	CASSLVGVHTEAFF
-	-	TRBV20-1	TRBJ2-3	TGCAGTGCTAGAGACTTCAGGGGGGTGACAGATACGCAGTATTTT	CSARDFRGVTDTQYF
TRBD1	many	TRBV7-6	TRBJ2-2	TGTGCCAGCAGACCTGACAGGGACCCCACCGGGGAGCTGTTTTTT	CASRPDRDPTGELFF
-	-	TRBV11-2	TRBJ2-7	TGTGCCAGCAGCTTAGATGGTGGGTCCTACGAGCAGTACTTC	CASSLDGGSYEQYF
-	many	TRBV28	TRBJ2-4	TGTGCCAGCAGTTGGCAGAACATTCAGTACTTC	CASSWQNIQYF
-	many	TRBV6-5	TRBJ1-4	TGTGCCAGCAGTTCAACCCCCGGATGTACTAATGAAAAACTGTTTTTT	CASSSTPGCTNEKLFF
TRBD2	-	TRBV12-3/TRBV12-4	TRBJ2-3	TGTGCCAGCAGTTTATCGAAGACTAGCGGGGTTAACCGCCTACGCACAGATACGCAGTATTTT	CASSLSKTSGVNRLRTDTQYF
TRBD2	many	TRBV20-1	TRBJ2-1	TGCAGTGCTAGACGTCTAGCGGGGGGAGGTGAGCAGTTCTTC	CSARRLAGGGEQFF